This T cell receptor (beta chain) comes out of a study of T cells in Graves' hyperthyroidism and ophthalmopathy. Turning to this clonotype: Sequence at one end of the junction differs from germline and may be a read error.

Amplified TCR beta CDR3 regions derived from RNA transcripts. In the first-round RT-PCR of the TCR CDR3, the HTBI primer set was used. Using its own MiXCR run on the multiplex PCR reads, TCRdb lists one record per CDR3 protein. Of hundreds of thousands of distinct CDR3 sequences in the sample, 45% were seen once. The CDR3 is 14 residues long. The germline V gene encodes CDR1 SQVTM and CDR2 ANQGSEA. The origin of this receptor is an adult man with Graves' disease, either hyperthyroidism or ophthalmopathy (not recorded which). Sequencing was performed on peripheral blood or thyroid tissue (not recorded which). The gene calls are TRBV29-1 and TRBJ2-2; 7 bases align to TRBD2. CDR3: CSVEAGVPTGKLFF. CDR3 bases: TGCAGCGTTGAGGCGGGGGTCCCTACCGGGAAGCTGTTTTTT.